This TCR beta chain is drawn from a study of response to subunit inactivated influenza vaccine. Each CDR3 protein is one row after TCRdb ran MiXCR on the RT-PCR reads. The table lists 530,000 or so distinct CDR3 sequences, approximately 10% of them singletons, with about 9.4% in the top ten. Points from the study as a whole: New T cells are recruited in small numbers by each seasonal influenza vaccination, according to the authors' suggestion.

There are many counts of this clonotype. The antigen is unknown. The source is a man between 45 and 60 years old who received an inactivated influenza vaccine. Sample: PBMCs from blood, taken on the day of vaccination.

CDR3 bases: TGCGCCAGCAGCTTGGAGGGGGACAAGTATACGCAGTATTTT. It yields the protein CASSLEGDKYTQYF. This rearrangement joins TRBV5-1 to TRBJ2-3, with D tentatively TRBD1 (6 bases). This CDR3 spans 14 amino acids. V was pared by 0 bases and J by 7 bases, with 12 bases between. Germline assignment: CDR1 SGHRS and CDR2 YFSETQ.